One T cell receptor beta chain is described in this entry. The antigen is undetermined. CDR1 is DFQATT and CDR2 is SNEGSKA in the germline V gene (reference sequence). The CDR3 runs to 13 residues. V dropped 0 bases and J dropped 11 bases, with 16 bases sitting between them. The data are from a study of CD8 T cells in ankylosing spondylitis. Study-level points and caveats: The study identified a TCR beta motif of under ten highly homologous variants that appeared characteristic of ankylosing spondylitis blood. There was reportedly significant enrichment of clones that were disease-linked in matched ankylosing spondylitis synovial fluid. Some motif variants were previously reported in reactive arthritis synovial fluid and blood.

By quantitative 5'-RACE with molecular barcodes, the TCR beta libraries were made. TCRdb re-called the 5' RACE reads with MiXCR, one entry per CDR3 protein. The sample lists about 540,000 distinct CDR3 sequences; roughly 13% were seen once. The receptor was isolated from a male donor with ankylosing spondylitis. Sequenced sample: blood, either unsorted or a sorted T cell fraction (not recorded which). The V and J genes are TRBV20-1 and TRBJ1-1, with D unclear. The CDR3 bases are TGCAGTGCTAGAGACCCACAACTCATTGCGGCTTTCTTT. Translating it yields CSARDPQLIAAFF.